This TCR beta chain emerged from a study of cytomegalovirus exposure and HLA in healthy donors. V gave up 3 bases and J gave up 5 bases, with 10 bases separating them. The CDR3 is made up of 14 amino acids. Germline V lookup: CDR1 SGHTA, CDR2 FQGNSA. General study findings and limits: Associated with cytomegalovirus, according to the listing, were around 160 TCR beta chains. Relative to the approximately 700-donor mean, N-insertions were reportedly fewer in an Asian-associated ancestry cluster in a later analysis. A later analysis found common viral pathogens apparently linked to several of the most significant clusters.

In the PCR, 60 Vbeta and 13 Jbeta primers were used. Produced via immunoSEQ multiplex PCR; TCRdb's table is partial and in-frame only. The table includes around 190,000 clones, 65% to 85% detected once. To note about this clone: Its matching antigen is unknown.

The gene calls are TRBV7-2 and TRBJ2-2; unclear D gene. The clonotype comes from a woman in her 30s in good health and CMV-seronegative. The specimen was PBMCs. The CDR3 reads CASSFSRKTGELFF. Written as DNA, the CDR3 is TGTGCCAGCAGCTTCTCCAGGAAAACCGGGGAGCTGTTTTTT.